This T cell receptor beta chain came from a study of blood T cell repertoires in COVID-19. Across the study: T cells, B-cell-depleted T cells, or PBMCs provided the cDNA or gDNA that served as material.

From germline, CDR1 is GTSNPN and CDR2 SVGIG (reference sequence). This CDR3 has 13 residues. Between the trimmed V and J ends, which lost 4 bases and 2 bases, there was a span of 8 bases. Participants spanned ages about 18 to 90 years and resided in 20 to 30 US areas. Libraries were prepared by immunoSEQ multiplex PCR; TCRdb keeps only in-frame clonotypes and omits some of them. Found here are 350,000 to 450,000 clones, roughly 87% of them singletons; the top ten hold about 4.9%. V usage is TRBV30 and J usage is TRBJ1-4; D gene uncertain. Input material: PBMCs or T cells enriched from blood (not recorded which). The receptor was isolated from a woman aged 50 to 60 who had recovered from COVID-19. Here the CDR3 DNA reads TGTGCCTGGACTCCCGGGACTAATGAAAAACTGTTTTTT. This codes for CAWTPGTNEKLFF.